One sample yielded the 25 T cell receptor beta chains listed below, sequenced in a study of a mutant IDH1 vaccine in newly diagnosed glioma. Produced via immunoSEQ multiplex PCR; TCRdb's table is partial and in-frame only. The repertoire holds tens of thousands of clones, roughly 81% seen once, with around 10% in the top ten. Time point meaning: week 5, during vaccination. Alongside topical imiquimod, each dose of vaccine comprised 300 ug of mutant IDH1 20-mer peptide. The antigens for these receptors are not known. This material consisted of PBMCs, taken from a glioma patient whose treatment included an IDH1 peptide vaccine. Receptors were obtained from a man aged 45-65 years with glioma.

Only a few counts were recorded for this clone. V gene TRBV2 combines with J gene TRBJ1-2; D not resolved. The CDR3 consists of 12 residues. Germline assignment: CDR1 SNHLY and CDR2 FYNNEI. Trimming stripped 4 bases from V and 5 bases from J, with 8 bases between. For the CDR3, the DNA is TGTGCCAGCAGTGGGACGGATTATGGCTACACCTTC. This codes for CASSGTDYGYTF.

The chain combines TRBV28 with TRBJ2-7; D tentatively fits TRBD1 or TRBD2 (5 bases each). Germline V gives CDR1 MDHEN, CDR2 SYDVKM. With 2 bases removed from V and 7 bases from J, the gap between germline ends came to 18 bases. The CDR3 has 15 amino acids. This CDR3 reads CASSLRSQGRGEQYF. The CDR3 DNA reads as TGTGCCAGCAGTTTAAGATCCCAGGGCCGGGGAGAGCAGTACTTC.

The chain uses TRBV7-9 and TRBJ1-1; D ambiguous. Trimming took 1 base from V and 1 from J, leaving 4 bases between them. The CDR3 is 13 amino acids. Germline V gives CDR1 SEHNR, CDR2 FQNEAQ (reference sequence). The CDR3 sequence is CASSLESNTEAFF. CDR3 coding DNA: TGTGCCAGCAGCTTAGAGTCGAACACTGAAGCTTTCTTT.

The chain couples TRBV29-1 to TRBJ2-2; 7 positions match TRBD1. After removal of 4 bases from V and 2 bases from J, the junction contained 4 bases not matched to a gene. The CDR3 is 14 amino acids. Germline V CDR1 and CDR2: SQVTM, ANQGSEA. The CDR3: CSVAGTENTGELFF. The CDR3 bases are TGCAGCGTTGCCGGGACAGAAAACACCGGGGAGCTGTTTTTT.

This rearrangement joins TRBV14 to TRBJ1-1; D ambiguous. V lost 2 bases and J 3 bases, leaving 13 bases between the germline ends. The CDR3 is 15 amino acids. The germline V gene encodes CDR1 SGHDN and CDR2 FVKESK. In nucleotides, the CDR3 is TGTGCCAGCAGCCAATTTACGGGTTCCGACACTGAAGCTTTCTTT. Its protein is CASSQFTGSDTEAFF.

The CDR3, as DNA: TGTGCCAGCAGTGCTGGCGATACGCAGTATTTT. This encodes CASSAGDTQYF. This chain joins TRBV2 and TRBJ2-3; D is unclear. Germline V gene sequence: CDR1 SNHLY, CDR2 FYNNEI. The ends were cut back, 4 bases at V and 6 bases at J, with 5 bases in the middle. The CDR3 is 11 amino acids.

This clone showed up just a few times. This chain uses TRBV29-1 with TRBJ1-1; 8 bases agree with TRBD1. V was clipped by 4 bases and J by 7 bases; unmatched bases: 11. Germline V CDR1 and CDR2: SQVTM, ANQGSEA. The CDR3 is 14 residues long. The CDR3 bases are TGCAGCGTTGCCGACAGGACAGGGACGGGTGAAGCTTTCTTT. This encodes CSVADRTGTGEAFF.

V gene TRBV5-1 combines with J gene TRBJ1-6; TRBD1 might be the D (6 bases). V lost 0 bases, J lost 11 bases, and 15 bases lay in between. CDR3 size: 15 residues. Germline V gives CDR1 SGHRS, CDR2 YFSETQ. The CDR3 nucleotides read TGCGCCAGCAGCTTGGACGGGATCCAGGGGCCACCCCTCCACTTT. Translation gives CASSLDGIQGPPLHF.

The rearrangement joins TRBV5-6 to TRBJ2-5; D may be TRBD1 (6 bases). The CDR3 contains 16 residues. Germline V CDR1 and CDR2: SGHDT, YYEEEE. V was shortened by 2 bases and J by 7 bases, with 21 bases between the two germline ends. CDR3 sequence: CASSFGSGTLRATQYF. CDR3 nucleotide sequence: TGTGCCAGCAGCTTCGGATCGGGGACACTCCGAGCGACCCAGTACTTC. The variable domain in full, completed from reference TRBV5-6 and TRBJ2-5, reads DAGVTQSPTHLIKTRGQQVTLRCSPKSGHDTVSWYQQALGQGPQFIFQYYEEEERQRGNFPDRFSGHQFPNYSSELNVNALLLGDSALYLCASSFGSGTLRATQYFGPGTRLLVL.

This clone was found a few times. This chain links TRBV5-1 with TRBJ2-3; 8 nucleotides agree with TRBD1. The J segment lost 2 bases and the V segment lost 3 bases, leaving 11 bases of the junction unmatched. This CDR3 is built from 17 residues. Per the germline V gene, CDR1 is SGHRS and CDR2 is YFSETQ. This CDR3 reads CASSSGTGGSLTDTQYF. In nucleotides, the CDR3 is TGCGCCAGCAGCTCCGGGACAGGCGGATCCCTCACAGATACGCAGTATTTT.

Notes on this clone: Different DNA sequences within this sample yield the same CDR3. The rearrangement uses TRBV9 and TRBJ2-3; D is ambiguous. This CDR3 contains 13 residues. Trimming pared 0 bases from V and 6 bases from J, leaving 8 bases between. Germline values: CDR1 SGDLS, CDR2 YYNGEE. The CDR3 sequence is CASSVGLEDTQYF. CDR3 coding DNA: TGTGCCAGCAGCGTAGGACTTGAGGATACGCAGTATTTT.

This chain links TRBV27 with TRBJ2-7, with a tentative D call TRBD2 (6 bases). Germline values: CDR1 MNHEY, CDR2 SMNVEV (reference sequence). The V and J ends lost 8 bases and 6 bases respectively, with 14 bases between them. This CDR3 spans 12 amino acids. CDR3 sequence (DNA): TGTGCCAGCCGCGTCTTGGGAGGCGAGCAGTACTTC. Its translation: CASRVLGGEQYF.

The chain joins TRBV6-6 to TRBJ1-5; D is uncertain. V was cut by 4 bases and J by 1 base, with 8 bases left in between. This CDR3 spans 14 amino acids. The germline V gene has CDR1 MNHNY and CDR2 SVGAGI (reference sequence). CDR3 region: CASSSRPSNQPQHF. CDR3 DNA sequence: TGTGCCAGCAGTTCCCGACCGAGCAATCAGCCCCAGCATTTT.

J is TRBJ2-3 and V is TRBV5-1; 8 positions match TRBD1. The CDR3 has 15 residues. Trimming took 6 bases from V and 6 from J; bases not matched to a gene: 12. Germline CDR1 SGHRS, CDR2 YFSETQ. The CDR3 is CASTEARGQSDTQYF. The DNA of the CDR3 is TGCGCCAGCACCGAAGCCAGGGGGCAATCGGATACGCAGTATTTT.

CDR3 in DNA: TGTGCCTTACGACAGACTCTTAATTCACCCCTCCACTTT. Translating it yields CALRQTLNSPLHF. This chain connects TRBV30 to TRBJ1-6; a weak D match, TRBD1 (5 bases). V was shortened by 7 bases and J by 6 bases, with 13 bases between the two germline ends. Germline-derived CDR1 and CDR2 are GTSNPN and SVGIG (reference sequence). The CDR3 is 13 residues long.

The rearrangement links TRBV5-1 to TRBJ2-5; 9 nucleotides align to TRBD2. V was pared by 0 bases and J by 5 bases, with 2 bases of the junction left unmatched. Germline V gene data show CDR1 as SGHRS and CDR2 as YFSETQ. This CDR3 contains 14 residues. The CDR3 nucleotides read TGCGCCAGCAGCTTGGGCAGCGGGGGGGAGACCCAGTACTTC. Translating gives CASSLGSGGETQYF.

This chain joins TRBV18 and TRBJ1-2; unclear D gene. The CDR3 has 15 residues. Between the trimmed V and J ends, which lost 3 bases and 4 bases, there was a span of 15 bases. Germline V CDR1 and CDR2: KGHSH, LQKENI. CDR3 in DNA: TGTGCCAGCTCACCCCGTGGCGGGTCCAGCTATGGCTACACCTTC. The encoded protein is CASSPRGGSSYGYTF.

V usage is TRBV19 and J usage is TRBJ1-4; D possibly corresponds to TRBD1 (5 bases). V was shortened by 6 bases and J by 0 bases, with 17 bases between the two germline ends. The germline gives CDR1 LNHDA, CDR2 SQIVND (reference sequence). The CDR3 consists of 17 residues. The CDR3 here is CASRPPRTPATNEKLFF. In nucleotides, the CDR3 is TGTGCCAGTAGGCCCCCTCGGACACCTGCAACTAATGAAAAACTGTTTTTT. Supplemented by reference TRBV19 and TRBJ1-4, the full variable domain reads DGGITQSPKYLFRKEGQNVTLSCEQNLNHDAMYWYRQDPGQGLRLIYYSQIVNDFQKGDIAEGYSVSREKKESFPLTVTSAQKNPTAFYLCASRPPRTPATNEKLFFGSGTQLSVL.

As DNA, the CDR3 is TGTGCCAGCTCCCTCTCGGGAGGGCGGGCTGAAGCTTTCTTT. This translates into CASSLSGGRAEAFF. V usage is TRBV18 and J usage is TRBJ1-1; D not resolved. This CDR3 is built from 14 residues. V was trimmed by 6 bases and J by 6 bases, leaving 17 bases between them. The germline gives CDR1 KGHSH, CDR2 LQKENI.

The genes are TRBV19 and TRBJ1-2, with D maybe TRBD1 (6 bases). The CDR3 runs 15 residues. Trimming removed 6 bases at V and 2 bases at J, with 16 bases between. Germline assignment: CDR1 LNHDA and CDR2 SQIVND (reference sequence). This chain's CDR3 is CASRKDRTINYGYTF. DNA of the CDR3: TGTGCCAGTAGGAAAGACAGGACTATAAACTATGGCTACACCTTC.

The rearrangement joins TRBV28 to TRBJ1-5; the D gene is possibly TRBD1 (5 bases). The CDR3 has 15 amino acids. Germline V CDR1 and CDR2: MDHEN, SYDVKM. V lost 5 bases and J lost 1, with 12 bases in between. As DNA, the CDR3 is TGTGCCAGCAGTCCCCGGGGGAGGAGCAATCAGCCCCAGCATTTT. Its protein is CASSPRGRSNQPQHF.

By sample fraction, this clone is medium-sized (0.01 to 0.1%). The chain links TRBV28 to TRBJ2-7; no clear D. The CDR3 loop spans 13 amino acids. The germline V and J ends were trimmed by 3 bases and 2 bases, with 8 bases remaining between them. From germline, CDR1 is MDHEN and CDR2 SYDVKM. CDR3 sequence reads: CASSFAPAYEQYF. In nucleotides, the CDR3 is TGTGCCAGCAGTTTCGCCCCCGCCTACGAGCAGTACTTC.

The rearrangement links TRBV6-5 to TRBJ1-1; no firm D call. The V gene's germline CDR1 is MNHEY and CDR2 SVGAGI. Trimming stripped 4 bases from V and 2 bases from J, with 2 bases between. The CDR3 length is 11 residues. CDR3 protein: CASSSNTEAFF. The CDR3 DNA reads TGTGCCAGCAGTTCCAACACTGAAGCTTTCTTT.

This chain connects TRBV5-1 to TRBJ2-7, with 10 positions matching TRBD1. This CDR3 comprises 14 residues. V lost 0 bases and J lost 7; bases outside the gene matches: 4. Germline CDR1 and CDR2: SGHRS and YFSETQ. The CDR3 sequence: CASSLGQGAQEQYF. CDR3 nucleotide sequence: TGCGCCAGCAGCTTGGGACAGGGGGCGCAGGAGCAGTACTTC.

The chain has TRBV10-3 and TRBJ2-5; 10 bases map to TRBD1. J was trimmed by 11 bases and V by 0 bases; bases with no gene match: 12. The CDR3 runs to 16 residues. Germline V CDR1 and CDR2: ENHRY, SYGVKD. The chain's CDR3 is CAISESMGQGLGEQYF. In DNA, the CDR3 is TGTGCCATCAGTGAGTCTATGGGACAGGGGCTTGGGGAGCAGTACTTC.